A selection of T cell receptor beta chains follows, all from one sample in a study of OX40 agonist ivuxolimab in advanced cancers. Data came from immunoSEQ multiplex PCR; TCRdb stores just in-frame clones and leaves some out. Among tens of thousands of clones, 90% were seen once, and the ten largest hold roughly 0.51%. The specimen was CD4+ or CD8+ T cells sorted from blood, collected in a trial of the OX40 agonist ivuxolimab. These receptors all come from an adult with an advanced solid tumor such as melanoma, head and neck, liver or kidney cancer. Both conserved end residues are part of each CDR3. D genes are given only for firm matches. Not every row has a clone size; where given, it reads once, few, many or a size class.

TRBV6-5	NA	NA	TRBJ2-6	CASSYAGANVLTF	TGTGCCAGCAGTTACGCTGGGGCCAACGTCCTGACTTTC
TRBV7-3	once	NA	TRBJ2-5	CASSLTRRETQYF	TGTGCCAGCAGCCTAACCCGGCGAGAGACCCAGTACTTC
TRBV7-2	NA	NA	TRBJ1-2	CASSLGPGNYGYTF	TGTGCCAGCAGCTTAGGTCCGGGGAACTATGGCTACACCTTC
TRBV18	NA	TRBD1	TRBJ2-7	CASSGTGGASLSYEQYF	TGTGCCAGCTCAGGGACAGGGGGCGCTTCTCTATCCTACGAGCAGTACTTC
TRBV6-5	NA	NA	TRBJ1-1	CASSYSFWNTEAFF	TGTGCCAGCAGTTACTCTTTTTGGAACACTGAAGCTTTCTTT
TRBV5-1	NA	TRBD2	TRBJ2-3	CASSLRSGRGDTQYF	TGCGCCAGCAGCTTGAGGAGCGGGAGGGGAGATACGCAGTATTTT
TRBV6-1	once	NA	TRBJ2-5	CASGPGNHPETQYF	TGTGCCAGCGGCCCGGGCAATCACCCAGAGACCCAGTACTTC
TRBV11-3	NA	TRBD1	TRBJ2-1	CASSRNRGPLGEQFF	TGTGCCAGCAGCCGCAACAGGGGACCTTTGGGTGAGCAGTTCTTC
TRBV11-3	NA	NA	TRBJ2-1	CASSLGYNEQFF	TGTGCCAGCAGCTTAGGCTACAATGAGCAGTTCTTC
TRBV5-1	NA	NA	TRBJ2-3	CASSLELGKDTQYF	TGCGCCAGCAGCTTGGAGCTGGGCAAAGATACGCAGTATTTT
TRBV4-1	NA	TRBD2	TRBJ2-5	CASSQVPTSGRAYPETQYF	TGCGCCAGCAGCCAAGTCCCTACTAGCGGGAGAGCCTACCCGGAGACCCAGTACTTC
TRBV19	NA	NA	TRBJ1-1	CASSSDSLNTEAFF	TGTGCCAGTAGTAGCGACAGCCTGAACACTGAAGCTTTCTTT
TRBV11-2	few	NA	TRBJ2-7	CASSPLWGSYEQYF	TGTGCCAGCAGCCCCTTGTGGGGCTCCTACGAGCAGTACTTC
TRBV11-3	few	TRBD1	TRBJ1-1	CASSSGQASTEAFF	TGTGCCAGCAGCTCCGGACAGGCTAGTACTGAAGCTTTCTTT
TRBV6-6	NA	TRBD1	TRBJ1-2	CAIADRARYGYTF	TGTGCCATCGCCGACAGGGCCCGCTATGGCTACACCTTC
TRBV2	NA	NA	TRBJ2-7	CASRLAGTYEQYF	TGTGCCAGCAGGCTAGCTGGTACCTACGAGCAGTACTTC
TRBV19	NA	NA	TRBJ2-1	CASIPSVAGYNEQFF	TGTGCCAGTATCCCCTCGGTAGCTGGTTACAATGAGCAGTTCTTC
TRBV11-2	NA	NA	TRBJ2-2	CASSLEDGNTGELFF	TGTGCCAGCAGCTTAGAAGACGGAAACACCGGGGAGCTGTTTTTT
TRBV29-1	NA	TRBD1	TRBJ2-2	CSVSEKGASTGELFF	TGCAGCGTGAGCGAGAAGGGGGCCAGTACCGGGGAGCTGTTTTTT
TRBV12-5	NA	NA	TRBJ2-3	CASGFYGADTQYF	TGTGCTAGTGGTTTTTACGGAGCAGATACGCAGTATTTT
TRBV14	NA	TRBD2	TRBJ2-1	CASSQGGASGNYNEQFF	TGTGCCAGCAGCCAAGGAGGGGCTAGCGGGAACTACAATGAGCAGTTCTTC
TRBV29-1	NA	NA	TRBJ1-3	CSVLAGNTIYF	TGCAGCGTTCTAGCCGGAAACACCATATATTTT
TRBV9	NA	NA	TRBJ1-1	CASSVAITGAGGAEAFF	TGTGCCAGCAGCGTAGCTATTACGGGGGCCGGCGGCGCTGAAGCTTTCTTT
TRBV7-8	NA	NA	TRBJ1-1	CASSQNTEAFF	TGTGCCAGCAGCCAGAACACTGAAGCTTTCTTT